This T cell receptor (beta chain) was recorded in a study of identical twins. Remarks on this clonotype: Its target is unknown.

Trimming removed 6 bases at V and 5 bases at J, with 8 bases between. The CDR3 extends over 11 amino acids. Germline V gene data show CDR1 as SQVTM and CDR2 as ANQGSEA. Study-wide results and caveats: Out-of-frame alpha sequences that twins shared showed excess low generation probability.

TCRdb reprocessed the 5' RACE reads via MiXCR and lists one record per CDR3 protein. The sample contains approximately 700,000 distinct CDR3 sequences, over 15% of which appear only once. The same data also went into a second study, on T cells expressing NK-cell markers. That work contributes: The authors sequenced eight donors, of whom seven were HCMV-seropositive and one was seronegative.

The receptor was isolated from a woman in her late teens or twenties in good health. V and J are TRBV29-1 and TRBJ2-1, with D uncertain. Material: PBMCs. CDR3 protein: CSVPRNNEQFF. The CDR3 DNA follows: TGCAGCGTGCCCCGGAACAATGAGCAGTTCTTC.